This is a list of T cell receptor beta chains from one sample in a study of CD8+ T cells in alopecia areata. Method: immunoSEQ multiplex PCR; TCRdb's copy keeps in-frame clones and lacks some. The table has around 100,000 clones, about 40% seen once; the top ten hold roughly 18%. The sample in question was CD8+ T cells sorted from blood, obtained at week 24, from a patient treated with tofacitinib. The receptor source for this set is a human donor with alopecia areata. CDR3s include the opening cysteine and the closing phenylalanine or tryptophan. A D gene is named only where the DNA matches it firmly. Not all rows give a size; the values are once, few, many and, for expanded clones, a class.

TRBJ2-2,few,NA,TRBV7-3,CASSLTRSGPNTGELFF,TGTGCCAGCAGCTTAACGCGGTCTGGTCCGAACACCGGGGAGCTGTTTTTT
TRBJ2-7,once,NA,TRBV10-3,CAISAPGPAYEQYF,TGTGCCATCAGTGCCCCAGGGCCCGCCTACGAGCAGTACTTC
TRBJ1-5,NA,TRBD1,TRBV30,CAWSESDRAVASNQPQHF,TGTGCCTGGAGTGAATCGGACAGGGCCGTAGCAAGCAATCAGCCCCAGCATTTT
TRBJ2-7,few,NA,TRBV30,CAWSNGLGSAYEQYF,TGTGCCTGGAGTAACGGACTGGGTAGCGCCTACGAGCAGTACTTC
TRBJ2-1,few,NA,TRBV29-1,CSVRPPGSSYNEQFF,TGCAGCGTCCGTCCCCCGGGCAGCTCCTACAATGAGCAGTTCTTC
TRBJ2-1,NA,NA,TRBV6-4,CASSDSTDGSNEQFF,TGTGCCAGCAGTGACTCGACGGACGGGAGCAATGAGCAGTTCTTC
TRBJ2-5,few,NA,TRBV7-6,CASRGGSAGETQYF,TGTGCCAGCAGGGGAGGATCGGCAGGAGAGACCCAGTACTTC
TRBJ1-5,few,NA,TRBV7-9,CASSLEGGDHQPQHF,TGTGCCAGCAGCTTAGAAGGGGGGGATCACCAGCCCCAGCATTTT
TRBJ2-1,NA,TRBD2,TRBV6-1,CASSPPTSAEFF,TGTGCCAGCAGCCCACCGACTAGCGCGGAGTTCTTC
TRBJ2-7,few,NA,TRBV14,CASSQVPRRNYEQYF,TGTGCCAGCAGCCAAGTGCCCAGGAGAAATTACGAGCAGTACTTC
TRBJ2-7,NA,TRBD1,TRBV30,CAWSAPGQVPSGNYEQYF,TGTGCCTGGAGTGCGCCGGGACAGGTCCCTTCAGGTAACTACGAGCAGTACTTC
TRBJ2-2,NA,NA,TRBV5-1,CASSLNEGETHANTGELFF,TGCGCCAGCAGCTTAAACGAGGGGGAGACTCACGCGAACACCGGGGAGCTGTTTTTT
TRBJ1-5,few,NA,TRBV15,CATSTPGRSNQPQHF,TGTGCCACCAGCACCCCCGGGCGGAGCAATCAGCCCCAGCATTTT
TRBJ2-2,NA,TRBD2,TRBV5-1,CASSPGLASTGELFF,TGCGCCAGCAGCCCGGGACTAGCTAGTACCGGGGAGCTGTTTTTT
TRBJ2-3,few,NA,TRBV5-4,CASSLIQDGPDTQYF,TGTGCCAGCAGCTTGATTCAGGACGGCCCAGATACGCAGTATTTT
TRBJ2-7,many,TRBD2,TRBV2,CASSEEGTSGNSYEQYF,TGTGCCAGCAGTGAAGAAGGGACTAGCGGAAACTCCTACGAGCAGTACTTC
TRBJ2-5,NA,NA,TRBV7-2,CASSLLGPAGQETQYF,TGTGCCAGCAGCCTACTTGGACCCGCAGGGCAAGAGACCCAGTACTTC
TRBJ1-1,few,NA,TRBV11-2,CASSQGTLNTEAFF,TGTGCCAGCAGCCAGGGGACTTTGAACACTGAAGCTTTCTTT
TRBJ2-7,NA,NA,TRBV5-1,CASSRGSSYEQYF,TGCGCCAGCAGCAGGGGGTCCTCCTACGAGCAGTACTTC
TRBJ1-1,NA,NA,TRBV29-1,CSALINTEAFF,TGCAGCGCCCTGATAAACACTGAAGCTTTCTTT
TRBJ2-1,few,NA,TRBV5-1,CASSSGVRTYNEQFF,TGCGCCAGCAGCTCGGGGGTAAGGACCTACAATGAGCAGTTCTTC
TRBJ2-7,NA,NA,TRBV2,CASNGRRTYEQYF,TGTGCCAGCAATGGACGGAGAACCTACGAGCAGTACTTC
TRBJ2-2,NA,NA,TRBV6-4,CASSDSTGHTGELFF,TGTGCCAGCAGTGACTCAACAGGTCACACCGGGGAGCTGTTTTTT
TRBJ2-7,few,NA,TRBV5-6,CASSNAGTQVEQYF,TGTGCCAGCAGTAATGCCGGGACCCAGGTCGAGCAGTACTTC
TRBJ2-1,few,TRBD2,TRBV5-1,CASSISGRADNEQFF,TGCGCCAGCAGCATTAGCGGGAGGGCCGACAATGAGCAGTTCTTC
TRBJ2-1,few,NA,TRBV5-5,CASSPGNEQFF,TGTGCCAGCAGCCCAGGGAATGAGCAGTTCTTC
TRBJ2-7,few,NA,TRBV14,CASSQVGAGEQYF,TGTGCCAGCAGCCAAGTAGGGGCAGGGGAGCAGTACTTC
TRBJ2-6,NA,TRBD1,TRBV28,CASSSRYPTGVGANVLTF,TGTGCCAGCAGTTCCCGGTACCCGACAGGGGTTGGGGCCAACGTCCTGACTTTC
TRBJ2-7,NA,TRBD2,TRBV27,CASSLSGGMSDEQYF,TGTGCCAGCAGTTTATCGGGGGGGATGAGTGACGAGCAGTACTTC
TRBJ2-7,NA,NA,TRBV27,CASSFRGSYEQYF,TGTGCCAGCAGTTTTCGGGGCTCCTACGAGCAGTACTTC
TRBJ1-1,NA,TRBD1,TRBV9,CASSETGGSPEAFF,TGTGCCAGCAGCGAGACAGGGGGGTCCCCTGAAGCTTTCTTT
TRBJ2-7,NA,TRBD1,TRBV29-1,CSVEETQGVGYEQYF,TGCAGCGTTGAAGAGACACAGGGGGTTGGCTACGAGCAGTACTTC
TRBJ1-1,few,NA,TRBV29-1,CSVSGGETEAFF,TGCAGCGTTTCCGGGGGCGAGACTGAAGCTTTCTTT
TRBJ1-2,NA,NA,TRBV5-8,CASSLNRDYVDGYTF,TGTGCCAGCAGCCTAAACAGGGATTATGTCGATGGCTACACCTTC
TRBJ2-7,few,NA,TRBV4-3,CASSQDPGPRDEQYF,TGCGCCAGCAGCCAAGATCCGGGCCCCCGGGACGAGCAGTACTTC
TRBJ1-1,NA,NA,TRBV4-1,CASSLRGNTEAFF,TGCGCCAGCAGCCTCAGGGGGAACACTGAAGCTTTCTTT
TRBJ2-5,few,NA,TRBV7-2,CASSLVPGPKRETQYF,TGTGCCAGCAGCTTAGTGCCAGGGCCCAAACGGGAGACCCAGTACTTC
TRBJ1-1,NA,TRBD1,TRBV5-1,CASSPGTGNTEAFF,TGCGCCAGCAGCCCAGGGACAGGGAACACTGAAGCTTTCTTT
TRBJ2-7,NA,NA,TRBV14,CASSLGGVWQYF,TGTGCCAGCAGCCTCGGGGGCGTCTGGCAGTACTTC
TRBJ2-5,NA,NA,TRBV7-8,CASKGPGQRETQYF,TGTGCCAGCAAGGGGCCGGGACAACGGGAGACCCAGTACTTC
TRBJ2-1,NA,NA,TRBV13,CASSGSGDFRSSYNEQFF,TGTGCCAGCAGCGGTTCCGGGGACTTCCGAAGCTCCTACAATGAGCAGTTCTTC
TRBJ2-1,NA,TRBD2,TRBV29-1,CSPRKGGLDEQFF,TGCAGCCCCCGGAAGGGAGGGCTCGATGAGCAGTTCTTC
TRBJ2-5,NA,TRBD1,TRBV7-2,CASSLRGQGVWETQYF,TGTGCCAGCAGCCTAAGAGGACAGGGGGTATGGGAGACCCAGTACTTC
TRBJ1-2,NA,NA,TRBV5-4,CASSYPDNYGYTF,TGTGCCAGCAGCTATCCAGATAACTATGGCTACACCTTC
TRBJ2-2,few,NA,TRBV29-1,CSGGISGELFF,TGCAGCGGAGGAATATCCGGGGAGCTGTTTTTT
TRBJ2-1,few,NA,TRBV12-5,CASGLVGHEQFF,TGTGCTAGTGGTTTGGTTGGGCATGAGCAGTTCTTC
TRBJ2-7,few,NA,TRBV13,CASSPRGYEQYF,TGTGCCAGCAGCCCGAGGGGTTACGAGCAGTACTTC
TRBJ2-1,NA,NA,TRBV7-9,CASSSTSVSYNEQFF,TGTGCCAGCAGCTCGACTAGTGTTTCCTACAATGAGCAGTTCTTC
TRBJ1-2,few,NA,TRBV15,CATSRIKGSEGYTF,TGTGCCACCAGCAGAATAAAGGGTTCAGAAGGCTACACCTTC
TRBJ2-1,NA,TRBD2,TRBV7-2,CASTPGLAGGLGYNEQFF,TGTGCCAGCACACCGGGACTAGCGGGAGGGCTAGGCTACAATGAGCAGTTCTTC
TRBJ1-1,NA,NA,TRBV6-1,CASSELARAMNTEAFF,TGTGCCAGCAGTGAACTGGCAAGGGCTATGAACACTGAAGCTTTCTTT
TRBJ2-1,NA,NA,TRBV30,CAWSWGVENEQFF,TGTGCCTGGAGTTGGGGAGTCGAGAATGAGCAGTTCTTC
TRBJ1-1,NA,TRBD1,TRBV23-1,CASSQSDRGTEAFF,TGCGCCAGCAGTCAATCGGACAGGGGCACTGAAGCTTTCTTT